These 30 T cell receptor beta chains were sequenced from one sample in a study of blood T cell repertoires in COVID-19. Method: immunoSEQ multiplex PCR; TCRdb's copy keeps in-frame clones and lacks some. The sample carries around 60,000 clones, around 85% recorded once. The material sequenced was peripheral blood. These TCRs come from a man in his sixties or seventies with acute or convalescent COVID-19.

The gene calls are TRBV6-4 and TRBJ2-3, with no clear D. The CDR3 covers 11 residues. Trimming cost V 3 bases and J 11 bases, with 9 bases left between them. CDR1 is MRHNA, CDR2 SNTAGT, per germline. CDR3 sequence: CASSERGMQYF. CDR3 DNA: TGTGCCAGCAGTGAGAGAGGTATGCAGTATTTT.

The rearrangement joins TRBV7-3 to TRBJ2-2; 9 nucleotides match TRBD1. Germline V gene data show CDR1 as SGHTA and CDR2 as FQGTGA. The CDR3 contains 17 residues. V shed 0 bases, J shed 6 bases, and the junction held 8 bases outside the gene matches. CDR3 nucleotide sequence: TGTGCCAGCAGCTTAACGCGGGACAGGGAACGCGCCGGGGAGCTGTTTTTT. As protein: CASSLTRDRERAGELFF.

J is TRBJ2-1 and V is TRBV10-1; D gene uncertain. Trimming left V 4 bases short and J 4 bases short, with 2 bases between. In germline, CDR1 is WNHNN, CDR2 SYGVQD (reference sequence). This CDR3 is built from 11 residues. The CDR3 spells CASSAYNEQFF. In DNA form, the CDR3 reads TGCGCCAGCAGTGCGTACAATGAGCAGTTCTTC.

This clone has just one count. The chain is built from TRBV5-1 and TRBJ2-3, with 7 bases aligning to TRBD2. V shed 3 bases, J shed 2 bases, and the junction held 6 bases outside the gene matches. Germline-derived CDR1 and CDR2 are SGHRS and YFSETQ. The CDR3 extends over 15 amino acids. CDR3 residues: CASSSSGAHTDTQYF. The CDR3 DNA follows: TGCGCCAGCAGCTCCAGCGGGGCCCACACAGATACGCAGTATTTT.

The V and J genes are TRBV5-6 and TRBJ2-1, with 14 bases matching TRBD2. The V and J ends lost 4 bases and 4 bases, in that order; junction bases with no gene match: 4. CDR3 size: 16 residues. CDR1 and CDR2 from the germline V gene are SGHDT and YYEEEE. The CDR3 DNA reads TGTGCCAGCAGCAGAGGACTAGCGGGAGGTTACAATGAGCAGTTCTTC. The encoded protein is CASSRGLAGGYNEQFF.

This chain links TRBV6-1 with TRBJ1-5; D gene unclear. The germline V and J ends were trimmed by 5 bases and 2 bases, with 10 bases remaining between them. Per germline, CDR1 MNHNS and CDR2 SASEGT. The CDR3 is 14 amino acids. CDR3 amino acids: CASSSPGGNQPQHF. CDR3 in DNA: TGTGCCAGCAGTTCCCCGGGAGGCAATCAGCCCCAGCATTTT.

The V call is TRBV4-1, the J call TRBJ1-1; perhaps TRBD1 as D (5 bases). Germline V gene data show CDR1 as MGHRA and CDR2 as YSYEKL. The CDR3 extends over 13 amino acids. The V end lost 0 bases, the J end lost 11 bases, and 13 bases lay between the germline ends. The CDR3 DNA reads TGCGCCAGCAGCCAAGACAGGGCCCCGGTGGCTTTCTTT. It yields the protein CASSQDRAPVAFF.

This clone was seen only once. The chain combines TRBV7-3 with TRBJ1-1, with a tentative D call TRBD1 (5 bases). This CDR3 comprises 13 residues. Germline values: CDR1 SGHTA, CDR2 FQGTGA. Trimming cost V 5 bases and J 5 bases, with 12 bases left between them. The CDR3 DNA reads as TGTGCCAGCAGCACCCAGGGTGCGACTGAAGCTTTCTTT. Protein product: CASSTQGATEAFF.

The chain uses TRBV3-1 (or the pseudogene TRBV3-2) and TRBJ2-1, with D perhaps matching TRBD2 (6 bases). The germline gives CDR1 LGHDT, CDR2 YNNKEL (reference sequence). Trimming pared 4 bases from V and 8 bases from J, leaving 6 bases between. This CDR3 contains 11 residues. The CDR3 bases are TGTGCCAGCAGCCGCGGGGATGAGCAGTTCTTC. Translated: CASSRGDEQFF.

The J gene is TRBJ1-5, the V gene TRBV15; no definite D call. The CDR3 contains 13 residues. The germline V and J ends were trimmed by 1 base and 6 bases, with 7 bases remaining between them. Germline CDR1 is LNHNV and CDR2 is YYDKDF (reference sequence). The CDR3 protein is CATSRGRGQPQHF. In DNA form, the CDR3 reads TGTGCCACCAGCAGAGGTAGAGGTCAGCCCCAGCATTTT.

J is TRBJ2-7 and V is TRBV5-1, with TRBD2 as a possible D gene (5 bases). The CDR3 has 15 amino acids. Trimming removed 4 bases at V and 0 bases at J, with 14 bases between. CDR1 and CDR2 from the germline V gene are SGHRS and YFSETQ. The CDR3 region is CASSTGNSYSYEQYF. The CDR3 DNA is TGCGCCAGCAGCACGGGGAATTCCTACTCCTACGAGCAGTACTTC. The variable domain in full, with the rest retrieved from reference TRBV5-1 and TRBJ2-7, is KAGVTQTPRYLIKTRGQQVTLSCSPISGHRSVSWYQQTPGQGLQFLFEYFSETQRNKGNFPGRFSGRQFSNSRSEMNVSTLELGDSALYLCASSTGNSYSYEQYFGPGTRLTVT.

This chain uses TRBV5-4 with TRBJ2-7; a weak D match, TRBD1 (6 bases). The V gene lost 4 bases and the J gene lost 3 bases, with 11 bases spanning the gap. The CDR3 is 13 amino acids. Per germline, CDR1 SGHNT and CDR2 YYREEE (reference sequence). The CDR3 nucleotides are TGTGCCAGCAGCCTCGGACAGCTCTACGAGCAGTACTTC. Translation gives CASSLGQLYEQYF.

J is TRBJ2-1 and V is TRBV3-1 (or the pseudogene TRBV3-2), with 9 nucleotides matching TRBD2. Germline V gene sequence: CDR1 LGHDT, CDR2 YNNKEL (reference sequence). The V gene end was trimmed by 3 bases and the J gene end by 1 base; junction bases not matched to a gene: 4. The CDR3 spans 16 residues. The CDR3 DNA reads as TGTGCCAGCAGCCAGGCAAGCGGGGGGTCCTACAATGAGCAGTTCTTC. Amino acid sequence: CASSQASGGSYNEQFF.

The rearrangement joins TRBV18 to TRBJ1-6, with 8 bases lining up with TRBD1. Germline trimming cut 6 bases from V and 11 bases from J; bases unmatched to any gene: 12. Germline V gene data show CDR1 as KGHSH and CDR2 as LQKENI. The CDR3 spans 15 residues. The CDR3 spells CASSPRTGRFAPLHF. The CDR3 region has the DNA TGTGCCAGCTCTCCGAGGACAGGGCGTTTCGCACCCCTCCACTTT.

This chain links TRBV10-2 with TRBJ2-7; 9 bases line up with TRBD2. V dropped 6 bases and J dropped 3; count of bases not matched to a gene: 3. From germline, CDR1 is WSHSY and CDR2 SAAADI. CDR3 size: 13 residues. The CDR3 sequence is CASSGAGGYEQYF. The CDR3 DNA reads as TGCGCCAGCAGCGGAGCGGGGGGCTACGAGCAGTACTTC.

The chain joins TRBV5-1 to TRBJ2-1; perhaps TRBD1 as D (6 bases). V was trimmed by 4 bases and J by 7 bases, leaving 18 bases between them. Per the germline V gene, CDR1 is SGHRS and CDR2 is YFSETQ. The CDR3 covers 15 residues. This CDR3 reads CASSPVQGFENEQFF. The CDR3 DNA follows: TGCGCCAGCAGCCCTGTCCAGGGGTTTGAAAATGAGCAGTTCTTC. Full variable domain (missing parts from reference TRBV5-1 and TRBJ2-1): KAGVTQTPRYLIKTRGQQVTLSCSPISGHRSVSWYQQTPGQGLQFLFEYFSETQRNKGNFPGRFSGRQFSNSRSEMNVSTLELGDSALYLCASSPVQGFENEQFFGPGTRLTVL.

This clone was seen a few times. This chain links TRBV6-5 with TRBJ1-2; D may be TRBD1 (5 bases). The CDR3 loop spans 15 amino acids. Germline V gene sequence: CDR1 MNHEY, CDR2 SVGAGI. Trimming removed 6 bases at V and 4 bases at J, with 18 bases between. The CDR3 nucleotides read TGTGCCAGCAGCCCCAGGGCCGTTTCGAGCTATGGCTACACCTTC. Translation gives CASSPRAVSSYGYTF.

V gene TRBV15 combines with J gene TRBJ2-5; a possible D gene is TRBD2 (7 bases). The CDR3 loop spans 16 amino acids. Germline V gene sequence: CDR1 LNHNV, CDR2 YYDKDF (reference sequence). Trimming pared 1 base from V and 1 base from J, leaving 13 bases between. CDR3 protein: CATSRGFGGLQETQYF. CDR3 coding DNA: TGTGCCACCAGCAGAGGATTCGGGGGGCTCCAAGAGACCCAGTACTTC.

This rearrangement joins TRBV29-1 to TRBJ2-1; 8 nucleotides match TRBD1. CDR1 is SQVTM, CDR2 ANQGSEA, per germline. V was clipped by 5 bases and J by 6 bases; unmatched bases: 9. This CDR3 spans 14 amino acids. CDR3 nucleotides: TGCAGCGTTCGACACTACCAGGGGGCCAATGAGCAGTTCTTC. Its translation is CSVRHYQGANEQFF.

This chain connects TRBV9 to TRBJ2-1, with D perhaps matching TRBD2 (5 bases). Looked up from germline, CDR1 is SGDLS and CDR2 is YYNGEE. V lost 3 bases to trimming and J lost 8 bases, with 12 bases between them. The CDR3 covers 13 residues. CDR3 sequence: CASSADFRDEQFF. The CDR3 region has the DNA TGTGCCAGCAGCGCGGACTTTAGGGATGAGCAGTTCTTC.

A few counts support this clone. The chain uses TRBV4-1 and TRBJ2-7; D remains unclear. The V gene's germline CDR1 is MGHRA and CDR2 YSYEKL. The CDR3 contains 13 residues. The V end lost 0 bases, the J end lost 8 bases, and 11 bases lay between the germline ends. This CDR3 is CASSQDRAIQQYF. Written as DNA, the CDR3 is TGCGCCAGCAGCCAAGATCGTGCGATCCAGCAGTACTTC.

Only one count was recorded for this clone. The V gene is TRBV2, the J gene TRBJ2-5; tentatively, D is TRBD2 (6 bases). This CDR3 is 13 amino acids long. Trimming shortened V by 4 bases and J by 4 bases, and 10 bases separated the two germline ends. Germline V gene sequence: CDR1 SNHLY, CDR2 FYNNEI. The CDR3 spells CASSGVGGETQYF. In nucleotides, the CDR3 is TGTGCCAGCAGTGGGGTCGGGGGAGAGACCCAGTACTTC.

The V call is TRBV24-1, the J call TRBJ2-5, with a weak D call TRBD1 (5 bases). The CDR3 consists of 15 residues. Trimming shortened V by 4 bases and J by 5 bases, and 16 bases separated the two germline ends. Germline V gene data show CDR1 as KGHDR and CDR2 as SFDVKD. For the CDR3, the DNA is TGTGCCACCAGTGACTCCCGAACAGGTCGGGAGACCCAGTACTTC. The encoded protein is CATSDSRTGRETQYF.

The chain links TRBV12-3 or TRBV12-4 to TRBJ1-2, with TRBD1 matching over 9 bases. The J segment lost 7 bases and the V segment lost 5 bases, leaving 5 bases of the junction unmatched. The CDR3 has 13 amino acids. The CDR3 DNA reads TGTGCCAGCAGTCGACAGGGGGGTGGTGGCTACACCTTC. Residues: CASSRQGGGGYTF.

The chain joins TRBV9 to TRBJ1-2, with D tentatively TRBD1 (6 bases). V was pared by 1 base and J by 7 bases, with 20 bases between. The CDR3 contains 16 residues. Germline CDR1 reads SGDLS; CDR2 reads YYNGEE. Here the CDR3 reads CASSVSPTQIQGGYTF. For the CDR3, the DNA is TGTGCCAGCAGCGTATCCCCCACCCAGATACAGGGTGGCTACACCTTC. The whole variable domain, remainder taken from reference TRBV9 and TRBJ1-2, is DSGVTQTPKHLITATGQRVTLRCSPRSGDLSVYWYQQSLDQGLQFLIQYYNGEERAKGNILERFSAQQFPDLHSELNLSSLELGDSALYFCASSVSPTQIQGGYTFGSGTRLTVV.

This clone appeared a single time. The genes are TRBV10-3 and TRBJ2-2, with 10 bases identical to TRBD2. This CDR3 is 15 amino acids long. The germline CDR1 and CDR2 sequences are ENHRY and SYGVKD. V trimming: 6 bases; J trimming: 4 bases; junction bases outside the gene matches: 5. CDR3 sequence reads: CAIRERGGSTGELFF. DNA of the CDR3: TGTGCCATCAGAGAGCGGGGGGGAAGCACCGGGGAGCTGTTTTTT.

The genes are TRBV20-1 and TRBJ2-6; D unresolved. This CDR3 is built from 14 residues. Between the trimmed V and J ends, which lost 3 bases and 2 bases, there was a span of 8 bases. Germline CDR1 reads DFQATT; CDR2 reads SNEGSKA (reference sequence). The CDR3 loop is CSASLFPGANVLTF. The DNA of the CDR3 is TGCAGTGCTAGTCTATTCCCTGGGGCCAACGTCCTGACTTTC.

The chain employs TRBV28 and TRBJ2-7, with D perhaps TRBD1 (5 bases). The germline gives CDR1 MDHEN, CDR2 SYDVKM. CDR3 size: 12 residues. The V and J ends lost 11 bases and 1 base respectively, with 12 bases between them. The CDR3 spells CAVRVRSYEQYF. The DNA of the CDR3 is TGTGCCGTCAGGGTGAGGTCCTACGAGCAGTACTTC.

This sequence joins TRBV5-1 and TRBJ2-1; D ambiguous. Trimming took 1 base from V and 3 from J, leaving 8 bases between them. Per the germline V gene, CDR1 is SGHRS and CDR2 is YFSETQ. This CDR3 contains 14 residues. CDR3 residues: CASSLQTFYNEQFF. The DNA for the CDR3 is TGCGCCAGCAGCTTGCAGACTTTCTACAATGAGCAGTTCTTC.

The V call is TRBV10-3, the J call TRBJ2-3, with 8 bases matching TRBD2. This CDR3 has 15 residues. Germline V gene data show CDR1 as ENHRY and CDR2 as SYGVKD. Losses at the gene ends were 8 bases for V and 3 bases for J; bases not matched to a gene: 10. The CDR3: CAIGSRGGGTDTQYF. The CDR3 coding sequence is TGTGCCATCGGAAGCCGGGGGGGCGGAACAGATACGCAGTATTTT.